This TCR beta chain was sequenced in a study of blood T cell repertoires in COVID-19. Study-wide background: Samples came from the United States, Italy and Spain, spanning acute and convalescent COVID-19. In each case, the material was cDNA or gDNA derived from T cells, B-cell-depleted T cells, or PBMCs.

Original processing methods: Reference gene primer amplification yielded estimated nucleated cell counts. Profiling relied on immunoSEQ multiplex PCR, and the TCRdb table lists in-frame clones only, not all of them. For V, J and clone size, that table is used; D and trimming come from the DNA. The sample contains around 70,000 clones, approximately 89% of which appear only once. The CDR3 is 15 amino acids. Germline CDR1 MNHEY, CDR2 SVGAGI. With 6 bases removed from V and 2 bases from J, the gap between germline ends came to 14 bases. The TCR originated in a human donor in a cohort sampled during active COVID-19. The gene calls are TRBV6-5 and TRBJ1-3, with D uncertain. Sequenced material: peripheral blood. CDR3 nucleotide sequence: TGTGCCAGCAGAGCTATGGGAGGGACTGGAAACACCATATATTTT. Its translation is CASRAMGGTGNTIYF.